The 8 T cell receptor beta chains reported below all come from one sample, sequenced in a study of shared clonotypes between healthy human individuals. The protocol was immunoSEQ multiplex PCR, while the TCRdb copy is restricted to in-frame clones and leaves out a portion. Seen here are fewer than 650,000 clones, roughly 79% observed once, and the top ten hold more than 10%. The specimen sequenced was PBMCs. The receptors come from a woman aged 40 to 50 in good health. Some clones in this sample may be carry-over from other donors' samples.

J is TRBJ1-1 and V is TRBV7-2, with a weak D call TRBD1 (6 bases). V lost 3 bases and J lost 8, with 13 bases in between. CDR1 SGHTA and CDR2 FQGNSA come from the germline V gene. The CDR3 is made up of 13 amino acids. The CDR3 nucleotides are TGTGCCAGCAGCTTGTGGGGGGGCGAGGAAGCTTTCTTT. Protein sequence: CASSLWGGEEAFF.

The rearrangement joins TRBV5-6 to TRBJ2-5, with 8 bases aligning to TRBD1. J lost 2 bases, V lost 5 bases, and 2 bases had no gene match. The CDR3 loop spans 13 amino acids. Germline CDR1 reads SGHDT; CDR2 reads YYEEEE. The CDR3 bases are TGTGCCAGCAGACGGGACAGGCAAGAGACCCAGTACTTC. Residues: CASRRDRQETQYF. Full variable domain (outside the CDR3, taken from reference TRBV5-6 and TRBJ2-5): DAGVTQSPTHLIKTRGQQVTLRCSPKSGHDTVSWYQQALGQGPQFIFQYYEEEERQRGNFPDRFSGHQFPNYSSELNVNALLLGDSALYLCASRRDRQETQYFGPGTRLLVL.

V gene TRBV18 combines with J gene TRBJ2-1; D is possibly TRBD1 (8 bases). Trimming cost V 4 bases and J 0 bases, with 25 bases left between them. Germline loops: CDR1 KGHSH, CDR2 LQKENI. CDR3 size: 20 residues. CDR3 residues: CASSLTQQGGMASSYNEQFF. CDR3 nucleotide sequence: TGTGCCAGCTCACTTACCCAACAGGGGGGGATGGCGAGCTCCTACAATGAGCAGTTCTTC.

This clone was recorded a few times. The gene calls are TRBV4-3 and TRBJ1-3; tentative D call: TRBD1 (5 bases). Germline V gives CDR1 LGHNA, CDR2 YSLEER. The CDR3 contains 14 residues. Trimming stripped 5 bases from V and 3 bases from J, with 11 bases between. Written as DNA, the CDR3 is TGCGCCAGCAGCTCAGGGAAAGGTGGAAACACCATATATTTT. It is translated as CASSSGKGGNTIYF.

This clone occurred once. This sequence joins TRBV30 and TRBJ2-3; D is possibly TRBD1 (6 bases). V shed 4 bases and J shed 2 bases, with 16 bases lying between them. The CDR3 length is 15 residues. Germline V gene lookup returns CDR1 GTSNPN and CDR2 SVGIG (reference sequence). CDR3 sequence: CAWTPRDIYTDTQYF. The DNA of the CDR3 is TGTGCCTGGACCCCCCGGGACATATACACAGATACGCAGTATTTT.

A word on this clone: A much bigger clone sits one base away, suggesting this may be a read error. The V and J genes are TRBV4-3 and TRBJ2-7; D remains ambiguous. The CDR3 sequence is 14 residues long. Trimming took off 1 base at V and 5 bases at J, with 12 bases between the two ends. Germline loops: CDR1 LGHNA, CDR2 YSLEER. CDR3 DNA: TGCGCCAGCAGCCAAGGGCTGGGATCCCACGAGCAGTACTTC. Amino acid sequence: CASSQGLGSHEQYF.

This clone was seen a few times. The V and J genes are TRBV7-6 and TRBJ1-2, with D tentatively TRBD1 (5 bases). Looked up from germline, CDR1 is SGHVS and CDR2 is FNYEAQ. The CDR3 has 14 amino acids. With 1 base removed from V and 4 bases from J, the gap between germline ends came to 10 bases. The CDR3: CASSLGQGGYGYTF. CDR3 bases: TGTGCCAGCAGCTTAGGTCAGGGCGGCTATGGCTACACCTTC.

The rearrangement joins TRBV27 to TRBJ1-1; unclear D gene. The CDR3 extends over 13 amino acids. Germline CDR1 MNHEY, CDR2 SMNVEV (reference sequence). V lost 0 bases to trimming and J lost 6 bases, with 8 bases between them. CDR3 nucleotide sequence: TGTGCCAGCAGTTTATCCCCCAGCGCTGAAGCTTTCTTT. It encodes CASSLSPSAEAFF.